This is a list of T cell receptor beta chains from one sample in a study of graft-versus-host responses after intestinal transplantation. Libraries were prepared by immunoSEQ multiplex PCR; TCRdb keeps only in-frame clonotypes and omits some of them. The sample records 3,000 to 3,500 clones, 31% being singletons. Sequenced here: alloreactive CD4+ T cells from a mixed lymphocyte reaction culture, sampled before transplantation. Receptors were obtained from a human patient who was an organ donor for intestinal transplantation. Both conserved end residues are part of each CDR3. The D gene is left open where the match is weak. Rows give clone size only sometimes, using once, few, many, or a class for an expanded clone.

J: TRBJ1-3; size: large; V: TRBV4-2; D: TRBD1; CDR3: CASSPTGAAGNTIYF; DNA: TGTGCCAGCAGCCCCACAGGGGCCGCTGGAAACACCATATATTTT
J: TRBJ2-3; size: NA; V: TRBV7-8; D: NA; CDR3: CASSPTTDTQYF; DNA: TGTGCCAGCAGCCCGACGACAGATACGCAGTATTTT
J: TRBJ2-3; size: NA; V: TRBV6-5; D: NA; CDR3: CASSYVGVGVDTQYF; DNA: TGTGCCAGCAGTTACGTTGGGGTCGGGGTAGATACGCAGTATTTT
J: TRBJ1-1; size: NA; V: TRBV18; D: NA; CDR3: CASSPIETNTEAFF; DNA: TGTGCCAGCTCACCGATAGAAACGAACACTGAAGCTTTCTTT
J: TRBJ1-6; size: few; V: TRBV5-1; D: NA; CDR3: CASSLQQGNSPLHF; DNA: TGCGCCAGCAGCTTGCAACAGGGTAATTCACCCCTCCACTTT
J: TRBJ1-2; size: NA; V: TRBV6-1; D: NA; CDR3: CASRETGNYGYTF; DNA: TGTGCCAGCCGAGAAACAGGGAACTATGGCTACACCTTC
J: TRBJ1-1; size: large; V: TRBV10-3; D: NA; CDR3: CAISEFGGGIGMNTEAFF; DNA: TGTGCCATCAGTGAGTTCGGGGGGGGTATTGGGATGAACACTGAAGCTTTCTTT
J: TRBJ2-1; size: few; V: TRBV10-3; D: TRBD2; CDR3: CAISVLAGGLVGNEQFF; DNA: TGTGCCATCAGTGTACTAGCGGGGGGGCTCGTTGGCAATGAGCAGTTCTTC
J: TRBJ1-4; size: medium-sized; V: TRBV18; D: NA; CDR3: CASSPQSENEKLFF; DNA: TGTGCCAGCTCACCACAGTCCGAAAATGAAAAACTGTTTTTT
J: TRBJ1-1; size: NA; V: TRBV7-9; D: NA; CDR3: CASSLQGNTEAFF; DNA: TGTGCCAGCAGCTTACAGGGGAACACTGAAGCTTTCTTT
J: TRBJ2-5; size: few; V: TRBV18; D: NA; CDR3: CASSPQVAGLETQYF; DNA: TGTGCCAGCTCACCACAGGTCGCAGGGTTAGAGACCCAGTACTTC
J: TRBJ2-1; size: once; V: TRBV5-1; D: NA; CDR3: CASSLLIANYGQFF; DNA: TGCGCCAGCAGCCTACTAATTGCGAATTACGGGCAGTTCTTC
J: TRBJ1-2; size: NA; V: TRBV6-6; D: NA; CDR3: CASISRDQFYGYTF; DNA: TGTGCCAGCATTTCCAGGGACCAGTTCTATGGCTACACCTTC
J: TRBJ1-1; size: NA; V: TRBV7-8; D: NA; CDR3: CASSLVQGTNEGTEAFF; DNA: TGTGCCAGCAGCTTAGTGCAGGGGACGAACGAGGGGACTGAAGCTTTCTTT
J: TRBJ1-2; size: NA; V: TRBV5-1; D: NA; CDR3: CASSSTGNYGYTF; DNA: TGCGCCAGCAGCTCCACAGGGAACTATGGCTACACCTTC